The 9 T cell receptor beta chains given below trace back to one sample, sequenced in a study of regulatory T cells in long-lasting Graves disease. Construction of the TCR beta libraries employed iRepertoire HTBI primers in conjunction with Arm-PCR of CDR3 regions. TCRdb recomputed calls from the multiplex PCR reads with MiXCR, one row per CDR3 protein. The table lists more than 300,000 distinct CDR3 sequences, about 20% of them singletons, with just under 30% in the top ten. As for time point: persistent/refractory GD, antithyroid drugs over 5 years with positive TRAb. TCR sequences were obtained from RNA taken from PBMCs. Here the sequenced sample was peripheral blood mononuclear cells (PBMCs), taken when the disease was refractory, from a patient treated with antithyroid drugs. These receptors originate from a female donor with Graves disease.

This clonotype has more than one count but fewer than ten. The chain combines TRBV12-5 with TRBJ1-5; D remains unclear. V lost 4 bases to trimming and J lost 2 bases, with 15 bases between them. Per the germline V gene, CDR1 is LGHNT and CDR2 is FRNRAP. The CDR3 totals 16 residues. In DNA, the CDR3 is TGTGCTAGTGGTTCCACGGTTAGGGCTGGCAATCAGCCCCAGCATTTT. This sequence encodes CASGSTVRAGNQPQHF.

The chain links TRBV28 to TRBJ2-2; 9 bases agree with TRBD1. Trimming at V came to 8 bases and at J to 5 bases, leaving 15 bases not matched to a gene. This CDR3 region has 17 residues. Germline CDR1 and CDR2: MDHEN and SYDVKM. The CDR3 spells CASERRRTGASTGELFF. CDR3 nucleotides: TGTGCCAGCGAGAGACGACGGACAGGGGCTAGTACCGGGGAGCTGTTTTTT.

This clonotype was found a few times. This rearrangement joins TRBV7-8 to TRBJ1-2; D unclear. The V gene's germline CDR1 is SGHVS and CDR2 FQNEAQ. CDR3 length equals 16 residues. With 5 bases removed from V and 8 bases from J, the gap between germline ends came to 24 bases. The DNA of the CDR3 is TGTGCCAGCAGCGCCCGGACGGCCCCCCTCTCTAAGGGCTACACCTTC. Protein sequence: CASSARTAPLSKGYTF.

This clonotype was seen more than once but under ten times. The V gene is TRBV5-4, the J gene TRBJ1-2, with a tentative D call TRBD1 (5 bases). There are 13 residues in the CDR3. Germline V CDR1 and CDR2: SGHNT, YYREEE (reference sequence). Trimming took off 6 bases at V and 2 bases at J, with 11 bases between the two ends. The chain's CDR3 is CASIGTGNYGYTF. Here the CDR3 DNA reads TGTGCCAGCATCGGGACGGGCAACTATGGCTACACCTTC.

This clonotype has ten or more counts. The chain recombines TRBV20-1 with TRBJ1-3; D uncertain. V lost 1 base and J 0 bases, leaving 7 bases between the germline ends. The germline V gene has CDR1 DFQATT and CDR2 SNEGSKA (reference sequence). This CDR3 has 14 residues. CDR3 in amino acids: CSARVKFSGNTIYF. Written as DNA, the CDR3 is TGCAGTGCTAGAGTAAAGTTCTCTGGAAACACCATATATTTT.

This clonotype showed up many times. The chain links TRBV20-1 to TRBJ1-2; 9 bases are a match to TRBD1. Germline-derived CDR1 and CDR2 are DFQATT and SNEGSKA (reference sequence). This CDR3 comprises 15 residues. V dropped 3 bases and J dropped 3; count of bases not matched to a gene: 8. CDR3: CSASSTGGADYGYTF. The CDR3 DNA reads TGCAGTGCTAGCAGTACAGGGGGCGCGGACTATGGCTACACCTTC.

At least ten counts were recorded for this clonotype. The V call is TRBV11-2, the J call TRBJ2-5, with 9 nucleotides matching TRBD1. The J segment lost 2 bases and the V segment lost 8 bases, leaving 6 bases of the junction unmatched. Germline V gene lookup returns CDR1 SGHAT and CDR2 FQNNGV. The CDR3 runs 14 residues. CDR3 in amino acids: CASAQGAFQETQYF. Here the CDR3 DNA reads TGTGCCAGCGCACAGGGGGCTTTTCAAGAGACCCAGTACTTC.

This chain joins TRBV28 and TRBJ1-1; D may be TRBD1 (5 bases). Per germline, CDR1 MDHEN and CDR2 SYDVKM. CDR3 size: 14 residues. V gave up 7 bases and J gave up 0 bases, with 12 bases separating them. DNA for the CDR3: TGTGCCAGCAACAACGGGACCCTGAACACTGAAGCTTTCTTT. It specifies CASNNGTLNTEAFF.

V is TRBV12-3 or TRBV12-4 and J is TRBJ1-2; the D is unclear. The CDR3 is made up of 13 amino acids. With 6 bases removed from V and 7 bases from J, the gap between germline ends came to 15 bases. In DNA, the CDR3 is TGTGCCAGCAGCCCCAACCCCAGTAGTGGCTACACCTTC. As protein: CASSPNPSSGYTF.